This T cell receptor beta chain comes out of a study of response to subunit inactivated influenza vaccine. Each CDR3 protein gets one entry after TCRdb re-called the RT-PCR reads with MiXCR. The repertoire holds about 780,000 distinct CDR3 sequences, with about 18% as singletons. Study-wide points: Few additional T cells are recruited per seasonal influenza vaccination, authors suggested.

This clonotype has a handful of counts. Its matching antigen is unknown. In germline, CDR1 is SGDLS, CDR2 YYNGEE. V gave up 2 bases and J gave up 3 bases; unmatched junction bases: 14. The CDR3 has 21 amino acids. This receptor was obtained from a man aged 50-60 years who received an inactivated influenza vaccine. The sequencing used PBMCs from blood, collected more than 4 days after vaccination. The gene calls are TRBV9 and TRBJ2-6; 13 bases map to TRBD2. CDR3 nucleotide sequence: TGTGCCAGCAGCGTTCCTATTCCCGGGACTAGCGGGGTAGTTGGGGCCAACGTCCTGACTTTC. Its translation is CASSVPIPGTSGVVGANVLTF.